The 17 T cell receptor beta chains below all came from one sample that was sequenced in a study of CXCR3-negative and CXCR3-positive naive CD8 T cells. All TRB cDNA libraries came from 5' RACE performed with UMI labels. TCRdb reprocessed the 5' RACE reads, keeping one entry per CDR3 protein, no DNA. The sample has 120,000 or so distinct CDR3 sequences, and its top ten clones hold 0.59%. Their cognate antigens are unknown. The study, taken as a whole, reports: Naive cells that were CXCR3-positive had more hydrophobic TRB CDR3s (compared with CXCR3-negative naive cells).

What was sequenced was naive CXCR3+ CD8+ T cells from blood. The subset denotes: CD45RO-CCR7+CD27+CD95- naive CD8+ T cells expressing CXCR3 (TNR3+). Receptors were obtained from a human donor in good health. Some clones in this sample may be carry-over from other donors' samples.

V and J are TRBV7-9 and TRBJ2-7; TCRdb selects TRBD1, and the lack of DNA leaves this call unchecked. CDR3 length equals 15 residues. Germline values: CDR1 SEHNR, CDR2 FQNEAQ (reference sequence). CDR3: CASSSSGTFSYEQYF.

The chain is built from TRBV10-1 and TRBJ2-1; the D gene TCRdb calls, TRBD2, cannot be checked with no DNA. The CDR3 is 14 amino acids. Germline CDR1 reads WNHNN; CDR2 reads SYGVQD (reference sequence). The CDR3 protein is CASSEGLGAGEQFF.

V usage is TRBV24-1 and J usage is TRBJ2-1. CDR1 and CDR2 from the germline V gene are KGHDR and SFDVKD. This CDR3 has 12 residues. The CDR3 loop reads CATSDSAYEQFF.

The chain uses TRBV7-9 and TRBJ1-1. The CDR3 extends over 12 amino acids. Germline loops: CDR1 SEHNR, CDR2 FQNEAQ (reference sequence). The CDR3 loop reads CASSSDDTEAFF. Full variable domain (missing parts from reference TRBV7-9 and TRBJ1-1): DTGVSQNPRHKITKRGQNVTFRCDPISEHNRLYWYRQTLGQGPEFLTYFQNEAQLEKSRLLSDRFSAERPKGSFSTLEIQRTEQGDSAMYLCASSSDDTEAFFGQGTRLTVV.

V gene TRBV5-1 combines with J gene TRBJ2-1; TCRdb picks TRBD1, but there is no DNA to check that call. Germline CDR1 and CDR2: SGHRS and YFSETQ. The CDR3 has 15 residues. The CDR3 loop is CASSPPNLGDNEQFF.

The chain combines TRBV29-1 with TRBJ2-3; TCRdb's assignment of TRBD2 cannot be checked, as there is no DNA. The CDR3 spans 15 residues. The V gene's germline CDR1 is SQVTM and CDR2 ANQGSEA. CDR3 in amino acids: CSVEDISGGPRADRF.

The chain combines TRBV4-3 with TRBJ2-7; TCRdb selects TRBD2, and the lack of DNA leaves this call unchecked. The CDR3 spans 16 residues. The germline V gene encodes CDR1 LGHNA and CDR2 YSLEER. This chain's CDR3 is CASSQDFGGSLYEQYF.

This chain links TRBV15 with TRBJ2-7. The CDR3 is 14 residues long. Germline V CDR1 and CDR2: LNHNV, YYDKDF (reference sequence). Here the CDR3 reads CATSPRDNSYEQYF.

The rearrangement uses TRBV7-2 and TRBJ1-1. The CDR3 totals 13 residues. Germline loops: CDR1 SGHTA, CDR2 FQGNSA. The CDR3 is CASSLGALAEAFF.

The chain links TRBV23-1 to TRBJ2-1; the TRBD1 assignment by TCRdb is unverifiable without DNA. TRBV23-1 is labeled an ORF, and its function is uncertain. The CDR3 runs to 16 residues. CDR3: CASSRRDLPFINEQFF.

This chain links TRBV29-1 with TRBJ2-7; TCRdb proposes TRBD1, but this gene call is untestable without DNA. Germline-derived CDR1 and CDR2 are SQVTM and ANQGSEA. The CDR3 runs 16 residues. The CDR3 loop reads CSAEFPTGPASYEQYF.

The chain recombines TRBV6-2 or TRBV6-3 with TRBJ2-7; there is no DNA to check the TCRdb D call of TRBD2. The CDR3 is made up of 16 amino acids. CDR1 MNHEY and CDR2 SVGEGT come from the germline V gene. This chain's CDR3 is CASRYLHRVPPDEQYF.

This chain uses TRBV9 with TRBJ2-1. CDR1 is SGDLS and CDR2 is YYNGEE in the germline V gene. CDR3 length: 15 residues. The CDR3 spells CASSVEDSSYNEQFF.

This chain links TRBV29-1 with TRBJ2-7; the TCRdb D gene call, TRBD1, has no DNA to confirm it. The CDR3 runs 11 residues. Germline values: CDR1 SQVTM, CDR2 ANQGSEA. This CDR3 is CSVGLAPEQYF.

This chain uses TRBV25-1 with TRBJ1-4. The CDR3 runs 12 residues. Germline loops: CDR1 MGHDK, CDR2 SYGVNS. The CDR3 sequence is CASSAQQEKLFF.

The rearrangement uses TRBV12-3 or TRBV12-4 and TRBJ2-1. The CDR3 is 12 residues long. This CDR3 is CASSLVPYEQFF.

The CDR3 reads CSVVGGFGGANTEAFF. V is TRBV29-1 and J is TRBJ1-1. In germline, CDR1 is SQVTM, CDR2 ANQGSEA. CDR3 length: 16 amino acids.